These 6 T cell receptor beta chains were sequenced from one sample in a study of siplizumab effects on memory and regulatory T cells. Libraries were prepared by immunoSEQ multiplex PCR; TCRdb keeps only in-frame clonotypes and omits some of them. The sample carries under 140,000 clones, 92% recorded once. The sequencing sample was made of CD4+ T cells sorted from blood. The source is a human donor in good health.

V and J are TRBV5-4 and TRBJ2-3; possibly TRBD2 for D (6 bases). The length of the CDR3 is 15 residues. Germline values: CDR1 SGHNT, CDR2 YYREEE (reference sequence). V lost 0 bases and J lost 6, with 14 bases in between. In DNA, the CDR3 is TGTGCCAGCAGCTTGGGGGGACTCGAAAGGGATACGCAGTATTTT. It is translated as CASSLGGLERDTQYF. Full variable domain (rest looked up from reference TRBV5-4 and TRBJ2-3): ETGVTQSPTHLIKTRGQQVTLRCSSQSGHNTVSWYQQALGQGPQFIFQYYREEENGRGNFPPRFSGLQFPNYSSELNVNALELDDSALYLCASSLGGLERDTQYFGPGTRLTVL.

This clone was found once. The V call is TRBV18, the J call TRBJ1-2, with TRBD1 identical over 7 bases. The length of the CDR3 is 15 residues. Losses at the gene ends were 2 bases for V and 5 bases for J; bases not matched to a gene: 8. The germline gives CDR1 KGHSH, CDR2 LQKENI. The DNA of the CDR3 is TGTGCCAGCTCACCATCGGGACAGAGTTTATATGGCTACACCTTC. It yields the protein CASSPSGQSLYGYTF.

This CDR3 is CASSLVPGANTEAFF. In DNA, the CDR3 is TGTGCCAGCAGCTTGGTTCCAGGGGCGAACACTGAAGCTTTCTTT. The gene calls are TRBV5-5 and TRBJ1-1, with a tentative D call TRBD1 (6 bases). Looked up from germline, CDR1 is SGHKS and CDR2 is YYEKEE (reference sequence). V lost 0 bases, J lost 1 base, and 10 bases lay in between. The CDR3 runs to 15 residues.

The table lists this clone with a count of one. The V call is TRBV9, the J call TRBJ1-1; 8 bases map to TRBD1. CDR1 is SGDLS and CDR2 is YYNGEE in the germline V gene. This CDR3 comprises 15 residues. The junction had 9 bases not matched to a gene; V was cut back by 3 bases and J by 5 bases. DNA for the CDR3: TGTGCCAGCAGCGCTTCCCGACAGGGGCGTACTGAAGCTTTCTTT. Amino acids: CASSASRQGRTEAFF.

The gene calls are TRBV19 and TRBJ1-4; D not resolved. The CDR3 spans 14 residues. The V gene lost 3 bases and the J gene lost 0 bases, with 5 bases spanning the gap. Germline CDR1 reads LNHDA; CDR2 reads SQIVND (reference sequence). In DNA form, the CDR3 reads TGTGCCAGTAGTATTGTAGCAACTAATGAAAAACTGTTTTTT. Amino acids: CASSIVATNEKLFF.

V gene TRBV27 combines with J gene TRBJ2-5; D possibly corresponds to TRBD1 (6 bases). The CDR3 contains 15 residues. CDR1 MNHEY and CDR2 SMNVEV come from the germline V gene (reference sequence). Trimming took off 4 bases at V and 4 bases at J, with 16 bases between the two ends. The CDR3 nucleotides read TGTGCCAGCAGTTCCGCTTTTGGGGGCCGAGAGACCCAGTACTTC. Translating it yields CASSSAFGGRETQYF.